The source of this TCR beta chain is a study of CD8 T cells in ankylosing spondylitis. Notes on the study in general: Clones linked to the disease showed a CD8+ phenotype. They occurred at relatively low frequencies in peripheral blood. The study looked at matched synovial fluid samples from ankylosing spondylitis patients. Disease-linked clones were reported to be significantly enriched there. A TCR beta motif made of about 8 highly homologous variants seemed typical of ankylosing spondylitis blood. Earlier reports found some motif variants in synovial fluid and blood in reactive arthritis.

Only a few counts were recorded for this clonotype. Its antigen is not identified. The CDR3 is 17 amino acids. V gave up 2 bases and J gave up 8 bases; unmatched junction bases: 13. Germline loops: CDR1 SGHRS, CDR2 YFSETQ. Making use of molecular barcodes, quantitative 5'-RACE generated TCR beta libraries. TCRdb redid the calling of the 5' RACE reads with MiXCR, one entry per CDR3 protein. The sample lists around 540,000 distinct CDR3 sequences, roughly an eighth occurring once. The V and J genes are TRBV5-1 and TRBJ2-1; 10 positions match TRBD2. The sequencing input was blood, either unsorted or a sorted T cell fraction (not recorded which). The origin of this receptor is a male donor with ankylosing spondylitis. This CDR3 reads CASSFTQASGSKDEQFF. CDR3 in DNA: TGCGCCAGCAGCTTCACCCAGGCTAGCGGGAGTAAGGATGAGCAGTTCTTC. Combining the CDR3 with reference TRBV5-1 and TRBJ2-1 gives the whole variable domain KAGVTQTPRYLIKTRGQQVTLSCSPISGHRSVSWYQQTPGQGLQFLFEYFSETQRNKGNFPGRFSGRQFSNSRSEMNVSTLELGDSALYLCASSFTQASGSKDEQFFGPGTRLTVL.